These T cell receptor beta chains were read from a single sample in a study of Tregs in tolerant kidney transplant recipients. Data came from immunoSEQ multiplex PCR; TCRdb stores just in-frame clones and leaves some out. In the table there are 3,000 to 5,000 clones, roughly 88% of which are singletons. The sequenced sample was Tregs from blood, obtained before the transplant. These receptors all come from a human donor who received a combined kidney and bone marrow transplant. Each CDR3 is given with its conserved first and last residue. Fields, in order: D gene, J gene, V gene, clone size, CDR3 protein, CDR3 DNA. A D gene is named only where the DNA matches it firmly. Expanded clones get a size class; other rows say once, few or many, or leave the size out.

-,TRBJ1-1,TRBV28,-,CASSLDRNTEAFF,TGTGCCAGCAGCCTAGACAGGAACACTGAAGCTTTCTTT
-,TRBJ2-3,TRBV7-2,once,CASSLVATFGTDTQYF,TGTGCCAGCAGCTTAGTAGCCACCTTCGGCACAGATACGCAGTATTTT
-,TRBJ1-1,TRBV7-2,-,CASSEAPKNTEAFF,TGTGCCAGCAGCGAAGCCCCCAAGAACACTGAAGCTTTCTTT
-,TRBJ2-7,TRBV12-5,-,CASGPRTEYEQYF,TGTGCTAGTGGTCCGCGGACAGAATACGAGCAGTACTTC
-,TRBJ2-2,TRBV11-3,once,CASSLDSPNTGELFF,TGTGCCAGCAGCCTGGACAGCCCGAACACCGGGGAGCTGTTTTTT
-,TRBJ2-7,TRBV4-2,few,CASSQGRGSYEQYF,TGTGCCAGCAGCCAAGGACGGGGCTCCTACGAGCAGTACTTC
-,TRBJ1-1,TRBV5-1,-,CASSSGTWDTEAFF,TGCGCCAGCAGCTCGGGGACTTGGGACACTGAAGCTTTCTTT
TRBD1,TRBJ1-5,TRBV28,-,CASSLLGQGNQPQHF,TGTGCCAGCAGTTTATTGGGACAGGGGAATCAGCCCCAGCATTTT
TRBD2,TRBJ2-5,TRBV12-5,-,CASAGGGETQYF,TGTGCTAGTGCCGGGGGGGGTGAGACCCAGTACTTC
-,TRBJ2-1,TRBV18,-,CASSGGIGEQFF,TGTGCCAGCTCCGGCGGGATTGGTGAGCAGTTCTTC
TRBD1,TRBJ2-7,TRBV30,once,CATPPGQGYEQYF,TGTGCCACCCCCCCGGGACAGGGGTACGAGCAGTACTTC
-,TRBJ2-5,TRBV5-4,once,CASSSRAMGETQYF,TGTGCCAGCAGCTCCAGGGCGATGGGAGAGACCCAGTACTTC
TRBD1,TRBJ2-2,TRBV4-1,-,CASSHPPGGADTGELFF,TGCGCCAGCAGCCATCCTCCAGGGGGCGCGGACACCGGGGAGCTGTTTTTT
-,TRBJ2-2,TRBV4-2,once,CASSQGDSGNTGELFF,TGTGCCAGCAGCCAAGGGGATAGCGGAAACACCGGGGAGCTGTTTTTT
TRBD2,TRBJ2-7,TRBV7-9,-,CASSLAGGPPGEQYF,TGTGCCAGCAGCCTGGCGGGAGGGCCCCCTGGTGAGCAGTACTTC
TRBD1,TRBJ1-1,TRBV7-9,-,CASSLAVDSGGRGTEAFF,TGTGCCAGCAGCTTAGCGGTAGATTCAGGGGGCAGAGGGACTGAAGCTTTCTTT
-,TRBJ2-7,TRBV30,-,CAWSVHEPYEQYF,TGTGCCTGGAGTGTACACGAACCCTACGAGCAGTACTTC
-,TRBJ1-2,TRBV12-2,once,CASRLTRNTGTYGYTF,TGTGCAAGTCGCTTAACACGAAATACAGGGACCTATGGCTACACCTTC
-,TRBJ1-1,TRBV10-3,-,CAISESGGAGTEAFF,TGTGCCATCAGTGAGTCGGGGGGGGCGGGTACTGAAGCTTTCTTT
-,TRBJ2-3,TRBV7-2,-,CASSLAFQGTDTQYF,TGTGCCAGCAGCTTAGCGTTCCAGGGTACAGATACGCAGTATTTT
-,TRBJ2-1,TRBV18,-,CASSPYGSSYNEQFF,TGTGCCAGCTCACCGTACGGGAGCTCCTACAATGAGCAGTTCTTC
-,TRBJ2-7,TRBV7-2,-,CASSLVTGLSSYEQYF,TGTGCCAGCAGCTTAGTTACGGGGTTGAGCTCCTACGAGCAGTACTTC
TRBD1,TRBJ2-2,TRBV27,once,CASSFDREVAGELFF,TGTGCCAGCAGTTTCGACAGGGAAGTAGCCGGGGAGCTGTTTTTT
TRBD2,TRBJ2-1,TRBV5-1,-,CASSEGLGRRQFF,TGCGCCAGCAGCGAGGGACTAGGTAGGAGGCAGTTCTTC
-,TRBJ2-1,TRBV5-1,-,CASSFAGGNEQFF,TGCGCCAGCAGCTTTGCAGGAGGCAATGAGCAGTTCTTC
TRBD1,TRBJ1-2,TRBV25-1,-,CASSGVPGQGFSGYTF,TGTGCCAGCAGTGGAGTTCCGGGACAGGGGTTCTCCGGCTACACCTTC
-,TRBJ2-7,TRBV2,-,CASRRQSSYEQYF,TGTGCCAGCAGGAGACAGAGCTCCTACGAGCAGTACTTC
-,TRBJ1-5,TRBV7-2,-,CASSFASNQPQHF,TGTGCCAGCAGCTTTGCGAGCAATCAGCCCCAGCATTTT
TRBD2,TRBJ2-7,TRBV7-2,-,CASSSVAGLPYEQYF,TGTGCCAGCAGCTCGGTAGCGGGGCTCCCCTACGAGCAGTACTTC
TRBD1,TRBJ1-3,TRBV2,-,CASIDTGGGNTIYF,TGTGCCAGCATTGACACAGGGGGAGGAAACACCATATATTTT
-,TRBJ1-2,TRBV6-4,-,CASSDQPGVGGYTF,TGTGCCAGCAGTGACCAGCCAGGGGTTGGTGGCTACACCTTC
TRBD1,TRBJ2-7,TRBV9,-,CASSVRTGPYEQYF,TGTGCCAGCAGCGTTAGGACAGGGCCCTACGAGCAGTACTTC
TRBD2,TRBJ2-2,TRBV27,-,CASTQGRAGTGELFF,TGTGCCTCTACTCAAGGGAGGGCCGGGACCGGGGAGCTGTTTTTT
-,TRBJ1-5,TRBV28,-,CASSRPQGSNQPQHF,TGTGCCAGCAGTAGACCACAGGGTAGCAATCAGCCCCAGCATTTT
-,TRBJ1-1,TRBV19,-,CASRPPTAGGTEAFF,TGTGCCAGTAGGCCCCCGACGGCGGGAGGCACTGAAGCTTTCTTT
TRBD2,TRBJ2-1,TRBV29-1,-,CSVDRTSLIYNEQFF,TGCAGCGTTGACCGGACTAGCCTGATATACAATGAGCAGTTCTTC
-,TRBJ1-5,TRBV21-1,-,CASSDGYSNQPQHF,TGTGCCAGCAGCGACGGGTATAGCAATCAGCCCCAGCATTTT
TRBD2,TRBJ2-1,TRBV2,few,CATLHLQREGLAEQFF,TGTGCCACTCTCCACCTTCAGCGGGAGGGCCTCGCTGAGCAGTTCTTC
TRBD2,TRBJ2-3,TRBV5-1,-,CASSYADSGSVTDTQYF,TGCGCCAGCAGCTACGCGGATAGCGGGAGTGTGACAGATACGCAGTATTTT
TRBD1,TRBJ2-7,TRBV10-1,-,CASSDRTGGDERRMVCEQYF,TGCGCCAGCAGTGACCGGACAGGGGGGGACGAAAGGCGAATGGTTTGCGAGCAGTACTTC
TRBD2,TRBJ2-7,TRBV6-1,once,CASSGGAVSYEQYF,TGTGCCAGCAGCGGGGGGGCGGTATCCTACGAGCAGTACTTC
-,TRBJ2-7,TRBV6-1,-,CASTRGYEQYF,TGTGCCAGCACTAGGGGGTACGAGCAGTACTTC
-,TRBJ1-5,TRBV6-4,few,CASSDKRGGDQPQHF,TGTGCCAGCAGTGACAAGAGGGGAGGTGATCAGCCCCAGCATTTT
-,TRBJ1-2,TRBV19,-,CASSIYSLSAVYGYTF,TGTGCCAGTAGTATCTATAGCCTCTCGGCAGTCTATGGCTACACCTTC
-,TRBJ1-5,TRBV19,-,CASSIGVNQPQHF,TGTGCCAGTAGTATAGGCGTCAATCAGCCCCAGCATTTT
-,TRBJ1-5,TRBV19,once,CASSSAGIQPQHF,TGTGCCAGTAGTAGCGCAGGGATTCAGCCCCAGCATTTT